The 9 T cell receptor beta chains below come from one sample, sequenced in a study of blood T cells in healthy people across ages. Primers used in a second PCR of roughly 7 to 12 cycles were a sample-barcoded 5' primer and a J-beta primer mix. Each CDR3 protein is one row after TCRdb ran MiXCR on the 5' RACE reads. The sample consists of over 1.5 million distinct CDR3 sequences, about 49% of them appearing once. Source material: blood. These receptors were obtained from a woman aged 40 to 49 in good health.

The chain carries TRBV12-3 or TRBV12-4 and TRBJ2-5, with TRBD2 matching 10 bases. There are 15 residues in the CDR3. Unmatched junction bases numbered 4, after V lost 3 bases and J lost 3 bases. Here the CDR3 DNA reads TGTGCCAGCAGTTTTTCAGCGGGGGGGGAAGAGACCCAGTACTTC. This encodes CASSFSAGGEETQYF.

V gene TRBV5-1 combines with J gene TRBJ2-7; 9 bases agree with TRBD1. The V gene end was trimmed by 4 bases and the J gene end by 1 base; junction bases not matched to a gene: 6. Germline lookup yields CDR1 SGHRS and CDR2 YFSETQ. CDR3 length equals 15 residues. The chain's CDR3 is CASSTGDRASYEQYF. CDR3 coding DNA: TGCGCCAGCAGCACTGGGGACAGGGCTTCCTACGAGCAGTACTTC.

The chain joins TRBV6-1 to TRBJ2-1, with TRBD1 matching 8 bases. V was pared by 4 bases and J by 8 bases, with 13 bases of the junction left unmatched. From germline, CDR1 is MNHNS and CDR2 SASEGT. This CDR3 is 16 amino acids long. Here the CDR3 DNA reads TGTGCCAGCAGTGGCCGACAGGGGACCCTAAACCATGAGCAGTTCTTC. It translates to CASSGRQGTLNHEQFF.

This clonotype was seen a few times. V is TRBV28 and J is TRBJ2-7; D might be TRBD1 (6 bases). V lost 6 bases and J 6 bases, leaving 18 bases between the germline ends. Germline assignment: CDR1 MDHEN and CDR2 SYDVKM. The CDR3 covers 14 residues. This CDR3 is CASSSYRVESEQYF. The CDR3 region has the DNA TGTGCCAGCAGCTCGTACAGGGTAGAAAGCGAGCAGTACTTC.

V is TRBV20-1 and J is TRBJ1-4; TRBD1 is a possible D gene (5 bases). CDR1 and CDR2 from the germline V gene are DFQATT and SNEGSKA (reference sequence). Trimming stripped 1 base from V and 3 bases from J, with 9 bases between. There are 14 residues in the CDR3. CDR3 sequence (DNA): TGCAGTGCTAGAGGGGCCAGGGCTAATGAAAAACTGTTTTTT. Residues: CSARGARANEKLFF.

The chain links TRBV28 to TRBJ2-5; D remains unclear. V was cut by 6 bases and J by 2 bases, with 13 bases left in between. The germline V gene has CDR1 MDHEN and CDR2 SYDVKM. There are 14 residues in the CDR3. CDR3 nucleotides: TGTGCCAGCAGCCGCCACGGGCCACAAGAGACCCAGTACTTC. Its protein is CASSRHGPQETQYF.

This clonotype was counted ten times or more. The genes are TRBV5-1 and TRBJ2-5; D is unresolved. There are 14 residues in the CDR3. CDR1 is SGHRS, CDR2 YFSETQ, per germline. V lost 3 bases, J lost 5 bases, and 14 bases lay in between. CDR3 nucleotides: TGCGCCAGCAGCTCCGAGATCAGAACGGAGACCCAGTACTTC. The encoded protein is CASSSEIRTETQYF.

The rearrangement links TRBV27 to TRBJ1-5, with D maybe TRBD1 (6 bases). The germline CDR1 and CDR2 sequences are MNHEY and SMNVEV (reference sequence). The CDR3 runs 15 residues. The V gene lost 1 base and the J gene lost 6 bases, with 13 bases spanning the gap. The CDR3 loop reads CASSLLGQSGQPQHF. CDR3 DNA: TGTGCCAGCAGTTTATTAGGACAGTCGGGTCAGCCCCAGCATTTT.

This clonotype was seen only a few times. V is TRBV24-1 and J is TRBJ1-2, with D unresolved. This CDR3 has 14 residues. From germline, CDR1 is KGHDR and CDR2 SFDVKD. V shed 4 bases and J shed 2 bases, with 10 bases lying between them. CDR3 coding DNA: TGTGCCACCAGTGAGACGACGGTCAACTATGGCTACACCTTC. It is translated as CATSETTVNYGYTF.